This T cell receptor (beta chain) was sequenced during a study of blood T cell repertoires in COVID-19. On the study more broadly: Sites in the United States, Italy and Spain provided acute and convalescent COVID-19 samples.

This clone appeared a single time. TCRdb's copy holds only in-frame clones and misses some; the assay was immunoSEQ multiplex PCR. The sample lists tens of thousands of clones; just under 90% were seen once. Germline V gene lookup returns CDR1 MGHRA and CDR2 YSYEKL. CDR3 length: 15 residues. V was clipped by 4 bases and J by 4 bases; unmatched bases: 7. What was sequenced was peripheral blood. This sequence joins TRBV4-1 and TRBJ1-5; 7 bases map to TRBD1. The source is a woman in her sixties or seventies with COVID-19, enrolled during active disease. CDR3 amino acids: CASSPRDSGNQPQHF. The CDR3 DNA follows: TGCGCCAGCAGCCCCCGGGACAGCGGGAATCAGCCCCAGCATTTT.